This TCR beta chain came from a study of T cell changes during pregnancy in multiple sclerosis. Germline lookup yields CDR1 LNHDA and CDR2 SQIVND (reference sequence). CDR3 length: 17 residues. V was cut by 0 bases and J by 4 bases, with 13 bases left in between. The assay was immunoSEQ multiplex PCR, and TCRdb's table has in-frame clones only and misses some. Counted here are about 11,000 clones, just under 95% occurring once; the ten biggest clones make up roughly 0.3%. This clone has just one count. This TCR came from a female donor with multiple sclerosis, enrolled in a pregnancy study. The sample was CD4+ T cells from peripheral blood mononuclear cells, taken before pregnancy. This chain links TRBV19 with TRBJ1-6, with D unresolved. CDR3 in amino acids: CASSIDRRTVYNSPLHF. CDR3 nucleotides: TGTGCCAGTAGTATAGATCGACGGACTGTATATAATTCACCCCTCCACTTT.